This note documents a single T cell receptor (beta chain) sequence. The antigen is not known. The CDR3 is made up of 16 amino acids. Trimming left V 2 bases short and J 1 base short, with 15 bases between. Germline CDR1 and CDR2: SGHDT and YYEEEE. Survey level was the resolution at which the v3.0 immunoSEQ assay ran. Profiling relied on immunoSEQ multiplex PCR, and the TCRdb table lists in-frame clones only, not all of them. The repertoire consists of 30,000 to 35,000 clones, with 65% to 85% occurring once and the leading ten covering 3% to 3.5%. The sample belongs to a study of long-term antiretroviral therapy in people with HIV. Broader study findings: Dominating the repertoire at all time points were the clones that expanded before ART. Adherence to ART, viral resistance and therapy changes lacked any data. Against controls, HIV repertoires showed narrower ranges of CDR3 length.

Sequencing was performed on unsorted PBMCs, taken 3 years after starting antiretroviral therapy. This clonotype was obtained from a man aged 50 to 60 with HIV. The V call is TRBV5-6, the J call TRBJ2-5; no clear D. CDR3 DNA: TGTGCCAGCAGCTTCAATGTCGACGAATTCCAAGAGACCCAGTACTTC. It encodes CASSFNVDEFQETQYF.